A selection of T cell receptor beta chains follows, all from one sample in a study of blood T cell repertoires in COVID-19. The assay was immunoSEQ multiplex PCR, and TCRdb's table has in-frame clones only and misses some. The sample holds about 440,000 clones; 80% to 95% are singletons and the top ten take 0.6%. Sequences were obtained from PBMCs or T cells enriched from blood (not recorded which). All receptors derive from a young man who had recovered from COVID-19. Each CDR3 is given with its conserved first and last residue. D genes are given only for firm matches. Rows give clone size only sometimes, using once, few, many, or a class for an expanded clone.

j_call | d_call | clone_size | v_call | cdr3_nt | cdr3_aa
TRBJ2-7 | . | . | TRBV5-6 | TGTGCCAGCAGCCCCTGGAGCCAGATCGAGCAGTACTTC | CASSPWSQIEQYF
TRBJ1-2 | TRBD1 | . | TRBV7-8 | TGTGCCAGCGCTGAACAGGGGGGGCCATTCTATGGCTACACCTTC | CASAEQGGPFYGYTF
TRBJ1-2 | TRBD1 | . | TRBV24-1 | TGTGCCACCAGTGATACGGGACAGGGTAGCTACACCTTC | CATSDTGQGSYTF
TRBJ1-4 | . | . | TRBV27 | TGTGCCAGCAGTTTAACAGGATGGGAAAAACTGTTTTTT | CASSLTGWEKLFF
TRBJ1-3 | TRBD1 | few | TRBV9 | TGTGCCAGCAGCGTTCGTACAGGGGTCTCTGGAAACACCATATATTTT | CASSVRTGVSGNTIYF
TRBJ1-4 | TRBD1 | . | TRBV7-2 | TGTGCCAGCAGCTCCAAATCGGGACAGGGCGAAAAACTGTTTTTT | CASSSKSGQGEKLFF
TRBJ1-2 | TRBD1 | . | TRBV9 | TGTGCCAGCAGCGCACCTGGACAGGCCTTATCCTCTAACTATGGCTACACCTTC | CASSAPGQALSSNYGYTF
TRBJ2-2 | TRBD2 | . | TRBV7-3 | TGTGCCAGCAGCCTCCAGGGAGGGAGCCCCGGGGAGCTGTTTTTT | CASSLQGGSPGELFF
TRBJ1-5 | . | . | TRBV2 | TGTGCCAGCAGTGAATCCGGGCCCCAGCATTTT | CASSESGPQHF
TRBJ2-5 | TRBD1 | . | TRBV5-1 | TGCGCCAGCAGCCCCGGACAGGGGACAAAAGAGACCCAGTACTTC | CASSPGQGTKETQYF
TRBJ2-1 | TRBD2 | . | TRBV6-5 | TGTGCCAGCGGCCGGACTAGCGGGAGAGGGGGGCAGTTCTTC | CASGRTSGRGGQFF
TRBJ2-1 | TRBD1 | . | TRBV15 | TGTGCCACCAGCAGAGGCCGGACAGGGAAACTCTACAATGAGCAGTTCTTC | CATSRGRTGKLYNEQFF
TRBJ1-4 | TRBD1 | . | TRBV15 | TGTGCCACCAGCGATCCACAGGGGGTGGTCGAAAAACTGTTTTTT | CATSDPQGVVEKLFF
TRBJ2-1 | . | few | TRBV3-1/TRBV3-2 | TGTGCCAGCAGCCAAGAAGGGGGCTCCTACAATGAGCAGTTCTTC | CASSQEGGSYNEQFF
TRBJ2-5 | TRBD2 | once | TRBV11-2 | TGTGCCAGCAGCCTGCAGCGGCTAGCGGGTCAAGAGACCCAGTACTTC | CASSLQRLAGQETQYF
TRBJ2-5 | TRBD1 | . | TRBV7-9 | TGTGCCAGCAGCCTCACAGGGGTCGGGGAGACCCAGTACTTC | CASSLTGVGETQYF
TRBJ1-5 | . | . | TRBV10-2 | TGCGCCAGCAGAGGGGGTAGCAATCAGCCCCAGCATTTT | CASRGGSNQPQHF
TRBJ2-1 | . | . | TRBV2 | TGTGCCAGCAGTGAGAGGGGGGGCGTGGGTGAGCAGTTCTTC | CASSERGGVGEQFF
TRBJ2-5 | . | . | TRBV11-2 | TGTGCCAGCAGCTTAGGGCTACTAGCACAAGAGACCCAGTACTTC | CASSLGLLAQETQYF
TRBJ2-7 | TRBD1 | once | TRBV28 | TGTGCCAGCAGTTCGGGACAGGGATACGAGCAGTACTTC | CASSSGQGYEQYF
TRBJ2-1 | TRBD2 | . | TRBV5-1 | TGCGCCAGCAGCGCCACAGCGGGAGGGCCTCTCAATGAGCAGTTCTTC | CASSATAGGPLNEQFF
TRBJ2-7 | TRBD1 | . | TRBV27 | TGTGCCAACACCTATGAATCCCAGGGGGCTTACGAGCAGTACTTC | CANTYESQGAYEQYF
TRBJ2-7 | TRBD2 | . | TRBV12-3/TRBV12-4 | TGTGCCAGCAGGGCGGGGGTCGGATACGAGCAGTACTTC | CASRAGVGYEQYF
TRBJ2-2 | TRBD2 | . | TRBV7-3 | TGTGCCAGTCGTCCCGGGACTAAGAACACCGGGGAGCTGTTTTTT | CASRPGTKNTGELFF
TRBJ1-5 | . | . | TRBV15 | TGTGCCACCAGCAGAGATTCAACGGGGTTGAGCAATCAGCCCCAGCATTTT | CATSRDSTGLSNQPQHF
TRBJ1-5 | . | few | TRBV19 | TGTGCCAGCAAACCGGGGGGGGCTGACTGGCCCCAGCATTTT | CASKPGGADWPQHF
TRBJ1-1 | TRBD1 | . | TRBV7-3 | TGTGCCAGCAGCTTAGGTCGCCGGTCAGGGGGAGACACTGAAGCTTTCTTT | CASSLGRRSGGDTEAFF
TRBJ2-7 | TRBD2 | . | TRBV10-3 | TGTGCCACCTCGACTAGCGGCGTCTCCTACGAGCAGTACTTC | CATSTSGVSYEQYF
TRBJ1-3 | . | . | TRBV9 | TGTGCCAGCAGCGTAGACAGGGCCGGAAACACCATATATTTT | CASSVDRAGNTIYF